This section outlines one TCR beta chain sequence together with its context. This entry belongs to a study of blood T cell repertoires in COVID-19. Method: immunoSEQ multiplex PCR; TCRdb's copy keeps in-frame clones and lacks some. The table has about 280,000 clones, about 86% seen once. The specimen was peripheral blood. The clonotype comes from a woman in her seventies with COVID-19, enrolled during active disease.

Here the CDR3 reads CASSLTGGDRPQHF. The CDR3 DNA reads as TGTGCCAGCAGCCTAACAGGGGGCGACAGGCCCCAGCATTTT. This sequence joins TRBV3-1 (or the pseudogene TRBV3-2) and TRBJ1-5, with 9 bases fitting TRBD1. J gave up 9 bases and V 4 bases, and 7 bases lay outside the gene matches. The CDR3 length is 14 residues. Germline assignment: CDR1 LGHDT and CDR2 YNNKEL (reference sequence).